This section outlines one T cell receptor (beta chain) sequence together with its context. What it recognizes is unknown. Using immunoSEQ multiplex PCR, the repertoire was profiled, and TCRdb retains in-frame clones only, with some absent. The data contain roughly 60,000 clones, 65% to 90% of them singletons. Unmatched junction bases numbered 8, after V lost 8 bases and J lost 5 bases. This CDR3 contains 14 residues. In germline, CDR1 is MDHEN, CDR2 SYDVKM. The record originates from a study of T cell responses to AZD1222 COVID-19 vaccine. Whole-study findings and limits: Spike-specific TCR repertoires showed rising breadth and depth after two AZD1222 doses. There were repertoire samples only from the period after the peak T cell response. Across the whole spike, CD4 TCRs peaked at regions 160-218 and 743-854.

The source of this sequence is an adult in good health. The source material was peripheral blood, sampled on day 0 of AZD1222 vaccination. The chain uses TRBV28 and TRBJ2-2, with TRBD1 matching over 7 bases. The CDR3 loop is CASRDRQGTGELFF. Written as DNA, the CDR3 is TGTGCCAGCCGGGACCGACAGGGTACCGGGGAGCTGTTTTTT.